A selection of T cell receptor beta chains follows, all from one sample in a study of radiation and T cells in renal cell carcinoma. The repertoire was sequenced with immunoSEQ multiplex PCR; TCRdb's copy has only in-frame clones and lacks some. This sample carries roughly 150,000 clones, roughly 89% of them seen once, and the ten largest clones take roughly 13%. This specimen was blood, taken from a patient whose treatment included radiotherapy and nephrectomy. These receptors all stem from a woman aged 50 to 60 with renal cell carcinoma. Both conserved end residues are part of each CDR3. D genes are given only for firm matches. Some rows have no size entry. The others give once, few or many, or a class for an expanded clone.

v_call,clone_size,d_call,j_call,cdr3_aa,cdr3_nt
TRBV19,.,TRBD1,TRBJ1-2,CASSSPRTGRAYGYTF,TGTGCCAGTAGTAGCCCAAGGACAGGGAGAGCCTATGGCTACACCTTC
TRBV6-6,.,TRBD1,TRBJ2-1,CASIWQGQAYNEQFF,TGTGCCAGCATATGGCAGGGACAGGCTTACAATGAGCAGTTCTTC
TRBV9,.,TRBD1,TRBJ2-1,CASSEYRDRVNNEQFF,TGTGCCAGCAGCGAGTACCGGGACAGGGTCAACAATGAGCAGTTCTTC
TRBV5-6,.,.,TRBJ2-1,CASSPQRGNEQFF,TGTGCCAGCAGCCCCCAGAGGGGAAATGAGCAGTTCTTC
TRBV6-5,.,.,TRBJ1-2,CASSYYSGADYGYTF,TGTGCCAGCAGTTACTATTCGGGGGCCGACTATGGCTACACCTTC
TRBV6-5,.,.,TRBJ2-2,CASSYSRGELFF,TGTGCCAGCAGTTACTCTCGGGGGGAGCTGTTTTTT
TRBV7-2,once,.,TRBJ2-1,CASSLARNEQFF,TGTGCCAGCAGCTTAGCGCGGAATGAGCAGTTCTTC
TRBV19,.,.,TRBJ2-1,CASNGRNEQFF,TGTGCCAGTAATGGGCGCAATGAGCAGTTCTTC
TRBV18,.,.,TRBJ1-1,CASSREGDTEAFF,TGTGCCAGCTCACGTGAAGGGGACACTGAAGCTTTCTTT
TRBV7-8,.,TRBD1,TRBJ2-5,CASSLGGRGRETQYF,TGTGCCAGCAGCTTAGGGGGCAGGGGGCGCGAGACCCAGTACTTC
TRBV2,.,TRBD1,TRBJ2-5,CATAQGVSRETQYF,TGTGCCACCGCCCAGGGGGTTTCGAGGGAGACCCAGTACTTC
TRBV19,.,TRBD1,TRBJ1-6,CASSRQGKGDSPLHF,TGTGCCAGTAGTAGACAGGGGAAGGGGGACTCACCCCTCCACTTT
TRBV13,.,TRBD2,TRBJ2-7,CASSYLTSGGYEQYF,TGTGCCAGCAGCTACCTTACTAGCGGGGGCTACGAGCAGTACTTC
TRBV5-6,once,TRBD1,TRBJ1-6,CASSLEGTGHSPLHF,TGTGCCAGCAGCTTGGAAGGGACAGGACATTCACCCCTCCACTTT
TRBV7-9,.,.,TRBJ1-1,CASSLPNLDTEAFF,TGTGCCAGCAGCTTACCGAATTTGGACACTGAAGCTTTCTTT
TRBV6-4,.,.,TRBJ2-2,CASSPGTRTGELFF,TGTGCCAGCAGTCCCGGGACAAGGACCGGGGAGCTGTTTTTT
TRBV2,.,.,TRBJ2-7,CASSVLAYEQYF,TGTGCCAGCAGTGTGCTCGCCTACGAGCAGTACTTC